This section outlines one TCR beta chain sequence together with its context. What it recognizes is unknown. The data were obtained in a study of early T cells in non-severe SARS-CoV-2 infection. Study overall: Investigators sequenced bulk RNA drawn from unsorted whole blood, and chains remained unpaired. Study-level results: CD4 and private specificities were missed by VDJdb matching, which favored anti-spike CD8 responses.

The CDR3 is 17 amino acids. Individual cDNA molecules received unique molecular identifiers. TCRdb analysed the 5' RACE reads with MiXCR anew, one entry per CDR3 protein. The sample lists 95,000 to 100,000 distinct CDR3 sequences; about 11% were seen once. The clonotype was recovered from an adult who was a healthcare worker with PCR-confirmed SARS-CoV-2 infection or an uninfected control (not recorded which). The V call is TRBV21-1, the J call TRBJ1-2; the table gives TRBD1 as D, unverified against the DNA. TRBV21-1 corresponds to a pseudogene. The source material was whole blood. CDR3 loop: CASSNSPHGGIGYGYTF. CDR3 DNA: TGTGCCAGCAGCAACTCCCCGCACGGGGGCATCGGATATGGCTACACCTTC.